One and the same sample provided the 18 T cell receptor beta chains below, sequenced in a study of Ad26.COV2.S vaccination and SARS-CoV-2 variants. Profiled with immunoSEQ multiplex PCR; TCRdb holds only in-frame clones, not every one. This table has some 480,000 clones, around 90% appearing once. Documented treatment: some 20 received Ad26.COV2.S at low or high dose, single or two shots; 5 received placebo; per-sample allocation not given. Sampling was performed 63 days after the first vaccine or placebo injection. The sample in question was peripheral blood, obtained in a trial of Ad26.COV2.S vaccine versus placebo. The receptors derive from a person aged 18-65 years who received the Ad26.COV2.S COVID-19 vaccine or a placebo.

This clone was recorded a few times. The CDR3 loop is CASSMAYEQYF. The CDR3 DNA is TGTGCCAGCTCTATGGCATACGAGCAGTACTTC. The V call is TRBV6-5, the J call TRBJ2-7; D ambiguous. Germline V CDR1 and CDR2: MNHEY, SVGAGI. V lost 8 bases and J 4 bases, leaving 9 bases between the germline ends. This CDR3 is 11 amino acids long.

This clone was picked up a small number of times. The rearrangement uses TRBV4-2 and TRBJ2-7; weak D call: TRBD2 (6 bases). V lost 0 bases and J 7 bases, leaving 13 bases between the germline ends. Germline V gene lookup returns CDR1 LGHNA and CDR2 YNFKEQ. CDR3 size: 14 residues. The chain's CDR3 is CASSQDFPAGEQYF. CDR3 nucleotides: TGTGCCAGCAGCCAAGATTTCCCGGCGGGAGAGCAGTACTTC.

This chain connects TRBV5-4 to TRBJ1-2; D is unclear. Germline CDR1 SGHNT, CDR2 YYREEE (reference sequence). V lost 2 bases to trimming and J lost 6 bases, with 11 bases between them. The CDR3 is made up of 13 amino acids. This chain's CDR3 is CASSFPGLNGYTF. CDR3 DNA: TGTGCCAGCAGCTTTCCAGGATTGAATGGCTACACCTTC. Drawing the rest from reference TRBV5-4 and TRBJ1-2, the complete variable domain is ETGVTQSPTHLIKTRGQQVTLRCSSQSGHNTVSWYQQALGQGPQFIFQYYREEENGRGNFPPRFSGLQFPNYSSELNVNALELDDSALYLCASSFPGLNGYTFGSGTRLTVV.

The chain is built from TRBV2 and TRBJ2-7; D is uncertain. Between the trimmed V and J ends, which lost 6 bases and 9 bases, there was a span of 18 bases. Germline V lookup: CDR1 SNHLY, CDR2 FYNNEI. This CDR3 is built from 13 residues. Written as DNA, the CDR3 is TGTGCCAGCAGGGAGATCCCGGACCGTCGGCAGTACTTC. This gives the protein CASREIPDRRQYF.

J is TRBJ2-1 and V is TRBV6-4; 7 nucleotides agree with TRBD2. CDR3 length equals 12 residues. V lost 7 bases and J lost 12; bases outside the gene matches: 9. Germline lookup yields CDR1 MRHNA and CDR2 SNTAGT. The CDR3 loop reads CASTHGPSGQFF. The DNA of the CDR3 is TGTGCCAGCACCCACGGCCCTAGCGGGCAGTTCTTC.

J is TRBJ1-2 and V is TRBV5-4, with D perhaps matching TRBD1 (6 bases). In germline, CDR1 is SGHNT, CDR2 YYREEE (reference sequence). Trimming shortened V by 1 base and J by 5 bases, and 18 bases separated the two germline ends. The CDR3 sequence is 16 residues long. CDR3 sequence reads: CASSLLQGVLWYGYTF. CDR3 in DNA: TGTGCCAGCAGCTTGTTACAGGGCGTCTTATGGTATGGCTACACCTTC.

The chain combines TRBV29-1 with TRBJ2-2; TRBD2 aligns across 8 bases. The CDR3 loop spans 14 amino acids. J gave up 5 bases and V 6 bases, and 8 bases lay outside the gene matches. CDR1 and CDR2 (germline): SQVTM, ANQGSEA. CDR3 loop: CSVLSGMLTGELFF. Here the CDR3 DNA reads TGCAGCGTCCTTAGCGGGATGTTAACCGGGGAGCTGTTTTTT.

V and J are TRBV25-1 and TRBJ2-7; 8 nucleotides match TRBD2. The V gene end was trimmed by 5 bases and the J gene end by 0 bases; junction bases not matched to a gene: 9. Per the germline V gene, CDR1 is MGHDK and CDR2 is SYGVNS. CDR3 length: 16 amino acids. The CDR3 loop is CASSPTAGAFSYEQYF. DNA of the CDR3: TGTGCCAGCAGTCCCACAGCGGGAGCCTTCTCCTACGAGCAGTACTTC.

The count of this clone is one. The genes are TRBV29-1 and TRBJ1-2, with D possibly TRBD1 on 5 matching bases. V was shortened by 5 bases and J by 4 bases, with 17 bases between the two germline ends. The CDR3 extends over 14 amino acids. Germline V lookup: CDR1 SQVTM, CDR2 ANQGSEA. The CDR3 protein is CSVQGESVGYGYTF. CDR3 in DNA: TGCAGCGTTCAGGGAGAATCGGTCGGCTATGGCTACACCTTC.

The chain recombines TRBV7-3 with TRBJ2-3; D perhaps matches TRBD1 (6 bases). The CDR3 is 15 residues long. V was shortened by 4 bases and J by 0 bases, with 11 bases between the two germline ends. CDR1 SGHTA and CDR2 FQGTGA come from the germline V gene. CDR3 in DNA: TGTGCCAGCAGCTCGACAGGAGATAGCACAGATACGCAGTATTTT. Translation: CASSSTGDSTDTQYF.

The J gene is TRBJ1-5, the V gene TRBV5-1; D gene ambiguous. Germline CDR1 reads SGHRS; CDR2 reads YFSETQ. V gave up 2 bases and J gave up 7 bases, with 10 bases separating them. CDR3 length: 13 residues. CDR3 bases: TGCGCCAGCAGCTTTGAAACGGGGCAGCCCCAGCATTTT. Residues: CASSFETGQPQHF.

V is TRBV7-2 and J is TRBJ2-2; maybe TRBD1 (6 bases). Germline loops: CDR1 SGHTA, CDR2 FQGNSA. V dropped 7 bases and J dropped 4 bases, with 7 bases sitting between them. This CDR3 has 12 amino acids. Written as DNA, the CDR3 is TGTGCCAGCAACAGGGTCACCGGGGAGCTGTTTTTT. This encodes CASNRVTGELFF.

V gene TRBV5-1 combines with J gene TRBJ2-7; TRBD1 is a possible D gene (6 bases). CDR1 SGHRS and CDR2 YFSETQ come from the germline V gene. The V end was cut by 0 bases, the J end by 0 bases, with 19 bases between. The CDR3 loop spans 18 amino acids. In DNA, the CDR3 is TGCGCCAGCAGCTTGGTCAGGGGCGGTTCGGGCTACTCCTACGAGCAGTACTTC. This sequence encodes CASSLVRGGSGYSYEQYF.

The chain is built from TRBV2 and TRBJ1-2; the D is unclear. This CDR3 has 12 residues. The V end lost 5 bases, the J end lost 8 bases, and 12 bases lay between the germline ends. The germline V gene encodes CDR1 SNHLY and CDR2 FYNNEI. As DNA, the CDR3 is TGTGCCAGCAGTCCTCAGTTAGGAGGCTACACCTTC. The encoded protein is CASSPQLGGYTF. Based on the CDR3 plus reference TRBV2 and TRBJ1-2, the full variable domain is EPEVTQTPSHQVTQMGQEVILRCVPISNHLYFYWYRQILGQKVEFLVSFYNNEISEKSEIFDDQFSVERPDGSNFTLKIRSTKLEDSAMYFCASSPQLGGYTFGSGTRLTVV.

The chain uses TRBV28 and TRBJ2-3; D perhaps matches TRBD2 (5 bases). CDR1 and CDR2 (germline): MDHEN, SYDVKM. V was cut by 7 bases and J by 1 base, with 9 bases left in between. This CDR3 comprises 13 residues. The CDR3 DNA reads TGTGCCAGCAACCGGGGAGGCACAGATACGCAGTATTTT. As protein: CASNRGGTDTQYF.

V is TRBV28 and J is TRBJ1-2; 9 bases agree with TRBD1. CDR1 is MDHEN, CDR2 SYDVKM, per germline. This CDR3 region has 15 residues. The trim removed 6 bases at V and 5 bases at J, leaving 10 bases unmatched. The CDR3: CASRKQGAVIYGYTF. CDR3 nucleotide sequence: TGTGCCAGCAGGAAACAGGGGGCCGTTATTTATGGCTACACCTTC.

V is TRBV27 and J is TRBJ2-5; TRBD1 is a possible D gene (8 bases). The ends were cut back, 2 bases at V and 6 bases at J, with 19 bases in the middle. Germline V gives CDR1 MNHEY, CDR2 SMNVEV (reference sequence). There are 16 residues in the CDR3. The CDR3 bases are TGTGCCAGCAGTTTAGGGGGGGGACAGGCCAGTAAGACCCAGTACTTC. Its protein is CASSLGGGQASKTQYF.

V and J are TRBV19 and TRBJ2-2; 12 bases fit TRBD2. Per the germline V gene, CDR1 is LNHDA and CDR2 is SQIVND (reference sequence). V trimming: 5 bases; J trimming: 0 bases; junction bases outside the gene matches: 7. The CDR3 has 18 residues. CDR3 bases: TGTGCCAGTAGTCCTCGACTAGCGGGAGCCGCGAACACCGGGGAGCTGTTTTTT. It translates to CASSPRLAGAANTGELFF. Filled out from reference TRBV19 and TRBJ2-2, the complete variable domain reads DGGITQSPKYLFRKEGQNVTLSCEQNLNHDAMYWYRQDPGQGLRLIYYSQIVNDFQKGDIAEGYSVSREKKESFPLTVTSAQKNPTAFYLCASSPRLAGAANTGELFFGEGSRLTVL.